The source of this T cell receptor (beta chain) is a study of OX40 agonist ivuxolimab in advanced cancers. CDR1 MNHEY and CDR2 SMNVEV come from the germline V gene (reference sequence). The CDR3 covers 17 residues. V trimming: 2 bases; J trimming: 2 bases; junction bases outside the gene matches: 11. Assay used: immunoSEQ multiplex PCR; TCRdb lists only in-frame clones, some missing. Seen here are tens of thousands of clones, about 82% observed once, and the top ten hold under 6%. The TCR was taken from an adult with an advanced solid tumor such as melanoma, head and neck, liver or kidney cancer. J is TRBJ2-7 and V is TRBV27, with 8 nucleotides matching TRBD2. The material was CD4+ or CD8+ T cells sorted from blood, obtained in a trial of the OX40 agonist ivuxolimab. The CDR3, as DNA: TGTGCCAGCAGTTTAGGGGTAGGGAGCGGGAGTGCCTACGAGCAGTACTTC. This translates into CASSLGVGSGSAYEQYF.